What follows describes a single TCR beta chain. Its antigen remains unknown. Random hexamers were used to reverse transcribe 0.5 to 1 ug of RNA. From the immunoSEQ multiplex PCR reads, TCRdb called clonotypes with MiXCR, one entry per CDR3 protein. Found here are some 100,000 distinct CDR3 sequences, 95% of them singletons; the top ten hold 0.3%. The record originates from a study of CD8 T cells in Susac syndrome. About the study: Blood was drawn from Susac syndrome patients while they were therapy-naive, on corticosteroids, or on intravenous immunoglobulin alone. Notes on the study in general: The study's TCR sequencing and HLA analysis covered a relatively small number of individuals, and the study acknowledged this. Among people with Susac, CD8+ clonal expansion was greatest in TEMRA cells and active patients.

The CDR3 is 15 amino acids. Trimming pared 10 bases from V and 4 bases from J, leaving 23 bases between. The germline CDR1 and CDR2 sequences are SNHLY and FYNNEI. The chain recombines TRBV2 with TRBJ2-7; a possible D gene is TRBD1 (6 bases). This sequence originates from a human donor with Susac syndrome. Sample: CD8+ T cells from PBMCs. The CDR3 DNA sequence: TGTGCCACAACTGGTTTCTCAGGGGCGAATTACGAGCAGTACTTC. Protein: CATTGFSGANYEQYF.